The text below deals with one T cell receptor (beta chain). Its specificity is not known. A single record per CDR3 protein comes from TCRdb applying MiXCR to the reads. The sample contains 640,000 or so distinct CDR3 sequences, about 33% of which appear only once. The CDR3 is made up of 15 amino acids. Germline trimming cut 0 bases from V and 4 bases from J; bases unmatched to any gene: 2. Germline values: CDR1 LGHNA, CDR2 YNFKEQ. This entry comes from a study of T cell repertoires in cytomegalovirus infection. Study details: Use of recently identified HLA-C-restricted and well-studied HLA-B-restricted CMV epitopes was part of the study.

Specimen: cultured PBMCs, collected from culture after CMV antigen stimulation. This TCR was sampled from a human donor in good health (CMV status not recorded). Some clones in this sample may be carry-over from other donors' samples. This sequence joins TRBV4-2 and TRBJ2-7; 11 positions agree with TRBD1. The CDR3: CASSQEGDRGYEQYF. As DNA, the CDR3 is TGTGCCAGCAGCCAAGAGGGGGACAGGGGGTACGAGCAGTACTTC.